The 24 T cell receptor beta chains listed next were all sequenced from one sample in a study of circulating CD8 cells and anti-PD-1 response in melanoma. Using roughly 14 ng of total RNA, TCR libraries were made with the QIAseq Immune Repertoire TCR panel. From the reads, TCRdb called clonotypes with MiXCR, one entry per CDR3 protein. The sample records approximately 1,100 distinct CDR3 sequences, under 14% being singletons. From live CD3+CD8+TCRalphabeta+ cells, four PD-1 and/or TIGIT subsets were sorted. The sequencing here drew on CD8+ T cells from PBMCs, taken at baseline or after one month of anti-PD-1 therapy (not recorded which). These receptors were collected from a human donor with melanoma.

By share of the sample, this clonotype is large. The chain couples TRBV19 to TRBJ2-1; 9 positions match TRBD2. V was pared by 6 bases and J by 5 bases, with 8 bases of the junction left unmatched. This CDR3 has 15 residues. The germline V gene has CDR1 LNHDA and CDR2 SQIVND (reference sequence). The CDR3 loop is CASRRASGGNNEQFF. The CDR3 coding sequence is TGTGCCAGTAGACGCGCCAGCGGGGGGAACAATGAGCAGTTCTTC.

This chain uses TRBV21-1 with TRBJ2-7. TRBV21-1 is deemed a pseudogene. The CDR3 totals 14 residues. DNA of the CDR3: TGTGCCAGCAGCAAACTCGGAAGAGGAGCCAAGCAGTACTTC. Amino acids: CASSKLGRGAKQYF.

Details on this clonotype: A much larger clone is a single base away; this may be a read error. The chain uses TRBV21-1 and TRBJ2-7. TRBV21-1 is a listed pseudogene. This CDR3 is built from 15 residues. CDR3 loop: CASTYRRSNSYEQYF. For the CDR3, the DNA is TGTGCCAGCACGTACAGACGCTCCAACTCCTACGAGCAGTACTTC.

The chain employs TRBV14 and TRBJ2-5; tentatively, D is TRBD2 (5 bases). The CDR3 has 13 amino acids. Trimming pared 3 bases from V and 3 bases from J, leaving 8 bases between. Germline CDR1 and CDR2: SGHDN and FVKESK. This CDR3 is CASSQGAEETQYF. For the CDR3, the DNA is TGTGCCAGCAGCCAGGGAGCGGAAGAGACCCAGTACTTC.

The sample holds a few counts of this clonotype. The rearrangement joins TRBV21-1 to TRBJ2-7; the table's D call TRBD1 went unverified against the DNA. TRBV21-1 is an annotated pseudogene. The CDR3 covers 15 residues. The CDR3 DNA follows: TGTGCCAGCACCGCAGTACAGGGTGGAAGCTACGAGCAGTACTTC. Encoded protein: CASTAVQGGSYEQYF.

This clonotype ranks as medium-sized. The chain has TRBV6-6 and TRBJ1-1; D not certain. The CDR3 sequence is 12 residues long. The V end lost 4 bases, the J end lost 2 bases, and 5 bases lay between the germline ends. CDR1 is MNHNY, CDR2 SVGAGI, per germline (reference sequence). In nucleotides, the CDR3 is TGTGCCAGCAGTTTTGTTAACACTGAAGCTTTCTTT. Its translation: CASSFVNTEAFF.

This clonotype qualifies as medium-sized. The chain is built from TRBV27 and TRBJ2-1, with 15 bases fitting TRBD2. V gave up 5 bases and J gave up 5 bases; unmatched junction bases: 13. The CDR3 covers 19 residues. CDR1 MNHEY and CDR2 SMNVEV come from the germline V gene (reference sequence). This chain's CDR3 is CASSPMRGLAGGRDNEQFF. DNA of the CDR3: TGTGCCAGCAGTCCGATGCGGGGACTAGCGGGGGGAAGGGACAATGAGCAGTTCTTC.

V and J are TRBV30 and TRBJ2-7; TRBD2 might be the D (5 bases). V gave up 3 bases and J gave up 0 bases, with 15 bases separating them. There are 15 residues in the CDR3. Looked up from germline, CDR1 is GTSNPN and CDR2 is SVGIG (reference sequence). The CDR3 loop is CAWRGTRPPSYEQYF. The CDR3 bases are TGTGCCTGGAGAGGTACTAGGCCCCCCTCCTACGAGCAGTACTTC.

This clonotype ranks as medium-sized (0.01 to 0.1%). The chain has TRBV4-3 and TRBJ2-7, with 11 bases fitting TRBD2. This CDR3 comprises 15 residues. Losses at the gene ends were 6 bases for V and 5 bases for J; bases not matched to a gene: 9. Germline V CDR1 and CDR2: LGHNA, YSLEER. In DNA form, the CDR3 reads TGCGCCAGCAGACGGGGTAGCGGGGGGGCTGACGAGCAGTACTTC. This sequence encodes CASRRGSGGADEQYF.

This clonotype was seen more than once but under ten times. The chain carries TRBV3-1 and TRBJ2-5; D possibly corresponds to TRBD2 (6 bases). Germline CDR1 reads LGHDT; CDR2 reads YNNKEL (reference sequence). Trimming stripped 0 bases from V and 6 bases from J, with 14 bases between. The CDR3 sequence is 15 residues long. The CDR3 DNA reads as TGTGCCAGCAGCCAAGATCTCCGGGGGTCGAAGACCCAGTACTTC. It codes for CASSQDLRGSKTQYF.

This clonotype rates as medium-sized (0.01 to 0.1%). This chain's CDR3 is CASSLKGNTGELFF. CDR3 nucleotide sequence: TGTGCCAGCAGTTTAAAAGGGAACACCGGGGAGCTGTTTTTT. The chain employs TRBV27 and TRBJ2-2; D is unresolved. Trimming left V 2 bases short and J 1 base short, with 5 bases between. The germline gives CDR1 MNHEY, CDR2 SMNVEV (reference sequence). The CDR3 spans 14 residues.

This clonotype is hyperexpanded. The chain recombines TRBV20-1 with TRBJ2-7; 9 bases map to TRBD1. V shed 5 bases, J shed 7 bases, and the junction held 15 bases outside the gene matches. CDR3 length: 15 amino acids. CDR1 is DFQATT and CDR2 is SNEGSKA in the germline V gene (reference sequence). CDR3 coding DNA: TGCAGTGCTCAGGAGGGGACAGGGCGAATCTTAGAGCAGTACTTC. Amino acid sequence: CSAQEGTGRILEQYF.

Within the sample, this clonotype is medium-sized. The chain couples TRBV7-3 to TRBJ1-1, with D hard to call. Germline CDR1 and CDR2: SGHTA and FQGTGA. There are 13 residues in the CDR3. V was cut by 3 bases and J by 6 bases, with 11 bases left in between. DNA of the CDR3: TGTGCCAGCAGCTTCGTCGGAGGCGCTGAAGCTTTCTTT. It yields the protein CASSFVGGAEAFF.

By its share, this clonotype is medium-sized. The chain carries TRBV21-1 and TRBJ2-7; the table's D call, TRBD1, has no DNA check behind it. TRBV21-1 is a documented pseudogene. CDR3 length equals 13 residues. For the CDR3, the DNA is TGTGCCACCTCTGGGGGGCCCACCTACGAGCAGTACTTC. Its protein is CATSGGPTYEQYF.

This clonotype rates as medium-sized. This CDR3 reads CASSIGVVASTDTQYF. The CDR3 DNA reads as TGTGCCAGTAGTATTGGGGTGGTAGCTAGCACAGATACGCAGTATTTT. The rearrangement joins TRBV19 to TRBJ2-3; D gene uncertain. The germline V and J ends were trimmed by 3 bases and 0 bases, with 13 bases remaining between them. The CDR3 sequence is 16 residues long. CDR1 is LNHDA, CDR2 SQIVND, per germline (reference sequence).

Within the sample, this clonotype is medium-sized. V gene TRBV24-1 combines with J gene TRBJ2-3; 9 nucleotides align to TRBD1. There are 15 residues in the CDR3. With V trimmed by 4 bases and J by 6 bases, 7 bases remained unmatched. Germline assignment: CDR1 KGHDR and CDR2 SFDVKD. The CDR3, as DNA: TGTGCCACCAGTGACCCCGGACAGGGGCAGGATACGCAGTATTTT. It encodes CATSDPGQGQDTQYF.

This clonotype is medium-sized by share. The V and J genes are TRBV19 and TRBJ2-1, with D perhaps matching TRBD1 or TRBD2 (5 bases each). This CDR3 has 13 amino acids. CDR1 LNHDA and CDR2 SQIVND come from the germline V gene (reference sequence). V lost 5 bases and J 4 bases, leaving 9 bases between the germline ends. The CDR3 is CASSSGGYNEQFF. DNA of the CDR3: TGTGCCAGTAGTTCTGGGGGATACAATGAGCAGTTCTTC.

This chain links TRBV6-6 with TRBJ1-1; TRBD1 agrees at 7 bases. J lost 10 bases, V lost 2 bases, and 7 bases had no gene match. This CDR3 is built from 13 residues. CDR1 is MNHNY and CDR2 is SVGAGI in the germline V gene (reference sequence). The CDR3 protein is CASSYQVRDRAFF. Here the CDR3 DNA reads TGTGCCAGCAGTTACCAGGTACGGGACAGAGCTTTCTTT.

By frequency in the sample, this clonotype is medium-sized. This rearrangement joins TRBV7-2 to TRBJ2-7, with D possibly matching TRBD2 (6 bases). The CDR3 extends over 14 amino acids. Looked up from germline, CDR1 is SGHTA and CDR2 is FQGNSA. V lost 1 base, J lost 3 bases, and 10 bases lay in between. CDR3 sequence reads: CASSLEGLIYEQYF. CDR3 nucleotide sequence: TGTGCCAGCAGCTTAGAGGGACTGATCTACGAGCAGTACTTC.

This clonotype is categorized as medium-sized. This chain links TRBV9 with TRBJ2-1, with 14 positions matching TRBD2. CDR3 length: 17 residues. The germline CDR1 and CDR2 sequences are SGDLS and YYNGEE. V shed 3 bases and J 8 bases; nucleotides not matched to a gene: 10. The CDR3 nucleotides read TGTGCCAGCAGCGCCTCGGGACTAGCGGGGGAAATCGATGAGCAGTTCTTC. It is translated as CASSASGLAGEIDEQFF.

As concerns this clonotype: Mismatch with germline at one junction end may stem from a read error. The rearrangement uses TRBV19 and TRBJ2-5; 7 nucleotides align to TRBD2. This CDR3 has 13 residues. Looked up from germline, CDR1 is LNHDA and CDR2 is SQIVND (reference sequence). CDR3 residues: CASSTVAGETQCF. The CDR3 DNA reads TGTGCCAGTAGTACGGTGGCGGGGGAGACCCAGTGCTTC.

This clonotype is medium-sized (0.01 to 0.1%) in the sample. The chain links TRBV12-3 or TRBV12-4 to TRBJ2-7; the match to TRBD1 covers 8 bases. The CDR3 spans 13 residues. J was trimmed by 3 bases and V by 6 bases; bases with no gene match: 4. The CDR3 DNA reads TGTGCCAGCAGCCCAGGACAGGGCTACGAGCAGTACTTC. It is translated as CASSPGQGYEQYF.

This clonotype is labeled as medium-sized (0.01 to 0.1%). The V call is TRBV19, the J call TRBJ2-3, with D perhaps TRBD2 (6 bases). This CDR3 comprises 14 residues. Trimming took off 7 bases at V and 2 bases at J, with 13 bases between the two ends. Germline V gives CDR1 LNHDA, CDR2 SQIVND (reference sequence). The DNA of the CDR3 is TGTGCCAGTACCCGGGGGAAGAACACAGATACGCAGTATTTT. It translates to CASTRGKNTDTQYF.

By share, this clonotype counts as medium-sized. CDR3 amino acids: CSESGATSTDTQYF. CDR3 DNA sequence: TGCAGCGAAAGCGGGGCCACTAGCACAGATACGCAGTATTTT. The V call is TRBV29-1, the J call TRBJ2-3, with 7 bases that match TRBD2. V lost 7 bases to trimming and J lost 0 bases; unmatched junction nucleotides: 7. Per the germline V gene, CDR1 is SQVTM and CDR2 is ANQGSEA. CDR3 size: 14 residues.